There are many counts of the clone carrying this T cell receptor beta chain. Its target is not known. The data are from a study of blood T cells in healthy people across ages. Regarding the study as a whole: When set beside aged donors, long-lived donors presented more naive CD4+ cells and higher diversity.

From germline, CDR1 is SGHTA and CDR2 FQGNSA. V shed 5 bases and J shed 6 bases, with 20 bases lying between them. The CDR3 length is 15 residues. Primers used in a second PCR of about 7 to 12 cycles were a sample-barcoded 5' primer and a J-beta primer mix. Every cDNA molecule carried a tag from a template-switch adaptor bearing 12 random nucleotides. TCRdb passed the 5' RACE reads through MiXCR, listing each CDR3 protein once. The sample lists hundreds of thousands of distinct CDR3 sequences, 29% seen once, with 15% to 20% in the top ten. This sequence was found in a woman of 80 years or more in good health. Sample: blood. The chain has TRBV7-2 and TRBJ2-7; D might be TRBD2 (5 bases). This CDR3 reads CASSPGGGRNGEQYF. CDR3 sequence (DNA): TGTGCCAGCAGCCCAGGAGGTGGGAGAAACGGCGAGCAGTACTTC.